Below are 7 T cell receptor beta chains sequenced from a single sample in a study of control samples from healthy donors and cancer patients. Data came from immunoSEQ multiplex PCR; TCRdb stores just in-frame clones and leaves some out. This table holds 130,000 or so clones, approximately 88% found once. Sequencing was done on a sample of blood. The receptors come from a middle-aged man in good health.

This chain connects TRBV16 to TRBJ2-7, with unresolved D. V lost 5 bases and J lost 0, with 17 bases in between. The CDR3 has 16 residues. Looked up from germline, CDR1 is KGHSY and CDR2 is FQNENV. The CDR3 protein is CASSYGIGRDSYEQYF. The CDR3 region has the DNA TGTGCCAGCAGCTATGGGATAGGGCGAGACTCCTACGAGCAGTACTTC.

V is TRBV5-4 and J is TRBJ1-1; D may be TRBD1 (5 bases). The CDR3 loop spans 15 amino acids. The germline V gene encodes CDR1 SGHNT and CDR2 YYREEE (reference sequence). Trimming stripped 2 bases from V and 1 base from J, with 12 bases between. Written as DNA, the CDR3 is TGTGCCAGCAGCTTCGCGGGGGGTGAGAACACTGAAGCTTTCTTT. Translated, it gives CASSFAGGENTEAFF.

This sequence joins TRBV10-2 and TRBJ1-2; D might be TRBD1 (5 bases). The CDR3 length is 12 residues. Germline CDR1 WSHSY, CDR2 SAAADI. V lost 8 bases to trimming and J lost 2 bases, with 9 bases between them. The CDR3 nucleotides read TGCGCCAGCCGGGGACCGAACTATGGCTACACCTTC. Translated: CASRGPNYGYTF.

This sequence joins TRBV5-4 and TRBJ2-7, with 7 bases that match TRBD1. The V segment lost 1 base and the J segment 3 bases; nucleotides outside the gene matches: 13. This CDR3 is 17 amino acids long. Germline CDR1 and CDR2: SGHNT and YYREEE (reference sequence). CDR3 bases: TGTGCCAGCAGCTTGTTAGGTGGGGCAGGGGGAGACTACGAGCAGTACTTC. Translating it yields CASSLLGGAGGDYEQYF.

The rearrangement links TRBV6-2 or TRBV6-3 to TRBJ2-5; the match to TRBD2 covers 10 bases. The CDR3 totals 16 residues. Trimming cost V 5 bases and J 6 bases; bases outside gene matches: 12. Germline CDR1 MNHEY, CDR2 SVGEGT. CDR3 sequence reads: CASSARLAGVGKTQYF. CDR3 nucleotides: TGTGCCAGCAGTGCCCGCCTAGCGGGGGTCGGGAAGACCCAGTACTTC.

The genes are TRBV5-1 and TRBJ2-2, with TRBD1 matching over 8 bases. This CDR3 contains 16 residues. Germline V lookup: CDR1 SGHRS, CDR2 YFSETQ. The junction had 3 bases not matched to a gene; V was cut back by 1 base and J by 1 base. The CDR3 region has the DNA TGCGCCAGCAGCTTGATCGGACAGGGGAACACCGGGGAGCTGTTTTTT. This encodes CASSLIGQGNTGELFF.

The rearrangement joins TRBV13 to TRBJ2-1; 7 bases align to TRBD2. The CDR3 loop spans 17 amino acids. CDR1 is PRHDT and CDR2 is FYEKMQ in the germline V gene (reference sequence). The V segment lost 5 bases and the J segment 5 bases; nucleotides outside the gene matches: 15. DNA for the CDR3: TGTGCCAGCAGCCCAGACCTCCGGCGGGGGTTTGACAATGAGCAGTTCTTC. This codes for CASSPDLRRGFDNEQFF. The variable domain in full, with the rest retrieved from reference TRBV13 and TRBJ2-1, is AAGVIQSPRHLIKEKRETATLKCYPIPRHDTVYWYQQGPGQDPQFLISFYEKMQSDKGSIPDRFSAQQFSDYHSELNMSSLELGDSALYFCASSPDLRRGFDNEQFFGPGTRLTVL.